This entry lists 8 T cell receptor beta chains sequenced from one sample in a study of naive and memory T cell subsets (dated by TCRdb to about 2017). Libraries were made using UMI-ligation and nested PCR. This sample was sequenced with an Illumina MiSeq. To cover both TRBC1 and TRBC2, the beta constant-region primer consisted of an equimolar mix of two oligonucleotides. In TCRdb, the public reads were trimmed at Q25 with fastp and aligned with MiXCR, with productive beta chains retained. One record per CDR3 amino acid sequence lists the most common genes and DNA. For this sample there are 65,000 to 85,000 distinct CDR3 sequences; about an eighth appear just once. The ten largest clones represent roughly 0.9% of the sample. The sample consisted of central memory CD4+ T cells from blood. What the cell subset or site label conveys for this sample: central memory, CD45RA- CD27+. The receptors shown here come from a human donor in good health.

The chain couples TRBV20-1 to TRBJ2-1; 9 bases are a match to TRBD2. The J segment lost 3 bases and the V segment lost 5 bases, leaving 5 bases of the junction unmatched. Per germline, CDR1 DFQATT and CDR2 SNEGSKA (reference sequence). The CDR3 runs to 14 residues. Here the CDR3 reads CSALAGSHYNEQFF. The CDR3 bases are TGCAGTGCTCTAGCGGGAAGTCACTACAATGAGCAGTTCTTC.

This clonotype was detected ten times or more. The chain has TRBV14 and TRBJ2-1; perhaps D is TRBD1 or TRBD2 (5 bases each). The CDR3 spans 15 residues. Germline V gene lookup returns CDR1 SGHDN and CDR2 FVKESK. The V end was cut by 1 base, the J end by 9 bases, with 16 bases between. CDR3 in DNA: TGTGCCAGCAGCCAAGTCATGCAGGGTCGGGGTGAGCAGTTCTTC. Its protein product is CASSQVMQGRGEQFF.

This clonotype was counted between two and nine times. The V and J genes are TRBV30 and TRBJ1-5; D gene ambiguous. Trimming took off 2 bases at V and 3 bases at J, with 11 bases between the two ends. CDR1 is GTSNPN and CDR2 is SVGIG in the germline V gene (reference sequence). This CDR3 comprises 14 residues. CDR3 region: CAWSFNTNNQPQHF. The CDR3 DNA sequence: TGTGCCTGGAGTTTCAACACCAACAATCAGCCCCAGCATTTT.

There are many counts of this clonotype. The chain's CDR3 is CASSQDAGGNEQFF. Here the CDR3 DNA reads TGTGCCAGCAGCCAAGATGCAGGGGGGAATGAGCAGTTCTTC. The rearrangement uses TRBV4-2 and TRBJ2-1; TRBD1 might be the D (7 bases). The V and J ends lost 0 bases and 7 bases respectively, with 10 bases between them. The germline V gene encodes CDR1 LGHNA and CDR2 YNFKEQ. CDR3 size: 14 residues.

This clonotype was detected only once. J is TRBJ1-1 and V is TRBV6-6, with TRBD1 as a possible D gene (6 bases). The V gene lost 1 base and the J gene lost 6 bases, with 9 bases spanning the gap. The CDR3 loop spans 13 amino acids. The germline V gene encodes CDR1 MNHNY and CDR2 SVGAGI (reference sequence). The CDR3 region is CASSYYRDAEAFF. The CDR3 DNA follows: TGTGCCAGCAGTTACTACAGGGACGCTGAAGCTTTCTTT.

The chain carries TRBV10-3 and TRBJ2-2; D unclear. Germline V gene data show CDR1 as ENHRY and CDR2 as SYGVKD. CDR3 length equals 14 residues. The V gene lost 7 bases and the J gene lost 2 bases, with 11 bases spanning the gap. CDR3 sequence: CAIKGPLNTGELFF. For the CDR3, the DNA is TGTGCCATCAAGGGTCCTTTAAACACCGGGGAGCTGTTTTTT.

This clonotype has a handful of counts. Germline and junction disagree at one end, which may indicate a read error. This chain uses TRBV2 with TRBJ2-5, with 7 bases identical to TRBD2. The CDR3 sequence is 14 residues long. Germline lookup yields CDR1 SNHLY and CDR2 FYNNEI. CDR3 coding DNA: TGTGCCAGCAGTCAAGCACTAGCGCAAGAGACCCAGTACTTC. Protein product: CASSQALAQETQYF.

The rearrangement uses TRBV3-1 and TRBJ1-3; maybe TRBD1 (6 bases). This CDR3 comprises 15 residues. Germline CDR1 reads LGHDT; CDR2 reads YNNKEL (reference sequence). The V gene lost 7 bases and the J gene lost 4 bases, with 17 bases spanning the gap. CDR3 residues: CASTRTEALGNTIYF. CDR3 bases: TGTGCCAGCACCCGGACAGAGGCTTTGGGAAACACCATATATTTT.